The 25 T cell receptor beta chains given below trace back to one sample, sequenced in a study of molecular identifiers for immune sequencing clone quantification. Each CDR3 protein gets one entry after TCRdb re-called the PCR reads with MiXCR. Altogether about 630,000 distinct CDR3 sequences are present, roughly 23% being singletons, with the ten largest covering 0.6% to 0.9%. What was sequenced was naive CD8+ T cells from blood, with Jurkat cell RNA spiked in. Subset in this sample: FACS-sorted CD8+CD4-CCR7+CD45RA+ naive T cells. The origin of the receptors is a human donor in good health. Some libraries in this study had Jurkat cell RNA spiked in.

DNA for the CDR3: TGTGCCAGCAGTCGGAGAGACGGCTACAATGAGCAGTTCTTC. It codes for CASSRRDGYNEQFF. The J gene is TRBJ2-1, the V gene TRBV27, with unresolved D. The CDR3 totals 14 residues. Germline assignment: CDR1 MNHEY and CDR2 SMNVEV (reference sequence). V gave up 5 bases and J gave up 3 bases, with 11 bases separating them.

The table lists this clonotype with a few counts. The V and J genes are TRBV6-5 and TRBJ1-4; 7 nucleotides line up with TRBD1. The J segment lost 7 bases and the V segment lost 0 bases, leaving 2 bases of the junction unmatched. Per germline, CDR1 MNHEY and CDR2 SVGAGI. CDR3 length: 14 amino acids. The CDR3 bases are TGTGCCAGCAGTTACTCGACAGGGCCTGAAAAACTGTTTTTT. Its translation is CASSYSTGPEKLFF.

The genes are TRBV7-9 and TRBJ1-2, with a weak D call TRBD1 (6 bases). Trimming took 7 bases from V and 2 from J, leaving 14 bases between them. This CDR3 has 14 residues. CDR1 SEHNR and CDR2 FQNEAQ come from the germline V gene (reference sequence). The CDR3 DNA follows: TGTGCCAGCACCCCCGGACAGTCCAACTATGGCTACACCTTC. This sequence encodes CASTPGQSNYGYTF.

This clonotype was detected a few times. The chain links TRBV9 to TRBJ2-3; perhaps TRBD2 as D (5 bases). The germline V gene has CDR1 SGDLS and CDR2 YYNGEE. This CDR3 has 15 residues. Deletions cut 0 bases from V and 6 bases from J, with 14 bases between. The CDR3 sequence: CASSVGPNSVDTQYF. In DNA form, the CDR3 reads TGTGCCAGCAGCGTAGGGCCTAATAGCGTTGATACGCAGTATTTT.

CDR3 in DNA: TGTGCCAGCAGCCCTCAGGACAGGACCACCTACGAGCAGTACTTC. It yields the protein CASSPQDRTTYEQYF. The V call is TRBV7-9, the J call TRBJ2-7; 7 nucleotides line up with TRBD1. The V gene end was trimmed by 5 bases and the J gene end by 2 bases; junction bases not matched to a gene: 9. Germline lookup yields CDR1 SEHNR and CDR2 FQNEAQ (reference sequence). The CDR3 loop spans 15 amino acids. The full variable domain, in which reference TRBV7-9 and TRBJ2-7 provide the parts outside the CDR3, is DTGVSQNPRHKITKRGQNVTFRCDPISEHNRLYWYRQTLGQGPEFLTYFQNEAQLEKSRLLSDRFSAERPKGSFSTLEIQRTEQGDSAMYLCASSPQDRTTYEQYFGPGTRLTVT.

This clonotype was recorded at least ten times. This chain uses TRBV2 with TRBJ2-3; 12 positions agree with TRBD2. CDR1 SNHLY and CDR2 FYNNEI come from the germline V gene. The CDR3 consists of 13 residues. V lost 2 bases and J lost 14; bases outside the gene matches: 5. DNA for the CDR3: TGTGCCAGCAGTGAACTAGCGGGAGGGCCGGCGTATTTT. It encodes CASSELAGGPAYF.

The genes are TRBV5-4 and TRBJ2-7; D is possibly TRBD1 or TRBD2 (5 bases each). The CDR3 sequence is 14 residues long. Germline V gene lookup returns CDR1 SGHNT and CDR2 YYREEE (reference sequence). The V gene lost 4 bases and the J gene lost 2 bases, with 13 bases spanning the gap. The CDR3 is CASSRGDGTYEQYF. The CDR3 DNA reads as TGTGCCAGCAGCCGTGGGGACGGCACCTACGAGCAGTACTTC.

CDR3 coding DNA: TGTGCCAGCAGTGAAGTGCTCCCTACACAAGGACTAGCGGGGTCTGGTGGGCAGTACTTC. It encodes CASSEVLPTQGLAGSGGQYF. This chain joins TRBV2 and TRBJ2-7; 12 nucleotides agree with TRBD2. Germline values: CDR1 SNHLY, CDR2 FYNNEI. The ends lost 1 base at V and 9 bases at J; junction bases unmatched: 22. CDR3 length equals 20 residues.

At least ten counts were recorded for this clonotype. The CDR3 DNA reads TGTGCCAGCAGCCCCCAGAAAGGACAGGGTTTACCTGAAGCTTTCTTT. Its protein is CASSPQKGQGLPEAFF. This chain joins TRBV7-2 and TRBJ1-1; 8 nucleotides agree with TRBD1. CDR1 and CDR2 from the germline V gene are SGHTA and FQGNSA. The V gene end was trimmed by 5 bases and the J gene end by 6 bases; junction bases not matched to a gene: 14. This CDR3 has 16 amino acids.

This clonotype was seen a handful of times. The gene calls are TRBV13 and TRBJ1-4; D may be TRBD1 (5 bases). The V gene lost 5 bases and the J gene lost 4 bases, with 14 bases spanning the gap. The V gene's germline CDR1 is PRHDT and CDR2 FYEKMQ (reference sequence). This CDR3 region has 15 residues. The CDR3 is CASSVTGTLNEKLFF. The CDR3 bases are TGTGCCAGCAGCGTCACCGGGACCCTTAATGAAAAACTGTTTTTT.

The chain is built from TRBV7-6 and TRBJ2-1; TRBD1 matches 9 bases. The trim removed 4 bases at V and 2 bases at J, leaving 0 bases unmatched. Germline V gene sequence: CDR1 SGHVS, CDR2 FNYEAQ. CDR3 length equals 14 residues. The DNA of the CDR3 is TGTGCCAGCAGCTGGACAGGGGCCTACAATGAGCAGTTCTTC. Translation gives CASSWTGAYNEQFF.

This clonotype was counted at least ten times. J is TRBJ2-6 and V is TRBV4-3, with D unclear. Germline V lookup: CDR1 LGHNA, CDR2 YSLEER. Between the trimmed V and J ends, which lost 1 base and 2 bases, there was a span of 12 bases. The CDR3 is 17 residues long. CDR3 DNA sequence: TGCGCCAGCAGCCAAGCTCTAGAGGTTACTGGGGCCAACGTCCTGACTTTC. Protein product: CASSQALEVTGANVLTF.

The chain couples TRBV7-9 to TRBJ2-5; D is unresolved. Per the germline V gene, CDR1 is SEHNR and CDR2 is FQNEAQ (reference sequence). The CDR3 covers 14 residues. The V end lost 1 base, the J end lost 1 base, and 7 bases lay between the germline ends. Written as DNA, the CDR3 is TGTGCCAGCAGCTTAGTACAGTCCCAAGAGACCCAGTACTTC. Protein product: CASSLVQSQETQYF. Full variable domain (outside the CDR3, taken from reference TRBV7-9 and TRBJ2-5): DTGVSQNPRHKITKRGQNVTFRCDPISEHNRLYWYRQTLGQGPEFLTYFQNEAQLEKSRLLSDRFSAERPKGSFSTLEIQRTEQGDSAMYLCASSLVQSQETQYFGPGTRLLVL.

At least ten counts were recorded for this clonotype. The chain uses TRBV7-6 and TRBJ1-6; D may be TRBD1 (6 bases). In germline, CDR1 is SGHVS, CDR2 FNYEAQ. CDR3 size: 14 residues. V lost 5 bases to trimming and J lost 4 bases, with 9 bases between them. CDR3 loop: CASSHGQYNSPLHF. CDR3 bases: TGTGCCAGCAGCCATGGACAGTATAATTCACCCCTCCACTTT.

This clonotype was picked up many times. CDR3 protein: CSARQLGEQYF. CDR3 coding DNA: TGCAGTGCTCGGCAGCTTGGCGAGCAGTACTTC. This chain connects TRBV20-1 to TRBJ2-7; no firm D call. The V gene's germline CDR1 is DFQATT and CDR2 SNEGSKA (reference sequence). The germline V and J ends were trimmed by 5 bases and 6 bases, with 11 bases remaining between them. This CDR3 spans 11 amino acids.

The sample holds many counts of this clonotype. The V call is TRBV4-3, the J call TRBJ1-1; D remains ambiguous. CDR3 length: 16 residues. Germline-derived CDR1 and CDR2 are LGHNA and YSLEER. With 0 bases removed from V and 0 bases from J, the gap between germline ends came to 11 bases. CDR3 amino acids: CASSQDSVGMNTEAFF. The CDR3 coding sequence is TGCGCCAGCAGCCAAGATTCTGTAGGGATGAACACTGAAGCTTTCTTT.

This clonotype was seen at least ten times. This chain connects TRBV6-2 or TRBV6-3 to TRBJ1-1, with 7 bases lining up with TRBD1. J gave up 2 bases and V 6 bases, and 3 bases lay outside the gene matches. Germline-derived CDR1 and CDR2 are MNHEY and SVGEGT. The CDR3 contains 13 residues. CDR3 residues: CASSTGANTEAFF. The CDR3 DNA sequence: TGTGCCAGCAGCACAGGGGCAAACACTGAAGCTTTCTTT.

The J gene is TRBJ1-2, the V gene TRBV12-3 or TRBV12-4, with D possibly matching TRBD1 (5 bases). The V and J ends lost 6 bases and 5 bases respectively, with 16 bases between them. CDR3 size: 14 residues. CDR3 sequence: CASSPVGGHYGYTF. DNA for the CDR3: TGTGCCAGCAGCCCCGTGGGGGGTCATTATGGCTACACCTTC.

This clonotype was detected ten times or more. The chain is built from TRBV6-1 and TRBJ2-7; maybe TRBD1 (7 bases). The CDR3 has 14 amino acids. V shed 1 base and J shed 3 bases, with 10 bases lying between them. Looked up from germline, CDR1 is MNHNS and CDR2 is SASEGT. The CDR3 nucleotides are TGTGCCAGCAGTGAAGGACAGGGAGGCTACGAGCAGTACTTC. It encodes CASSEGQGGYEQYF.

This clonotype has a handful of counts. The junction does not match germline at one end; this may be a read error. This chain connects TRBV20-1 to TRBJ1-1; the match to TRBD1 covers 9 bases. The CDR3 length is 16 residues. Germline V gene sequence: CDR1 DFQATT, CDR2 SNEGSKA (reference sequence). The CDR3 region is CSARDRDRALNTEAFF. CDR3 nucleotide sequence: TGCAGTGCTCGAGACCGGGACAGGGCTTTGAACACTGAAGCTTTCTTT.

At least ten counts were recorded for this clonotype. This rearrangement joins TRBV28 to TRBJ1-5; D call uncertain. This CDR3 comprises 11 residues. Germline CDR1 and CDR2: MDHEN and SYDVKM. The V and J ends lost 5 bases and 9 bases respectively, with 8 bases between them. CDR3 sequence: CASSPGRPQHF. As DNA, the CDR3 is TGTGCCAGCAGTCCCGGGAGGCCCCAGCATTTT. The variable domain in full, with the rest retrieved from reference TRBV28 and TRBJ1-5, is DVKVTQSSRYLVKRTGEKVFLECVQDMDHENMFWYRQDPGLGLRLIYFSYDVKMKEKGDIPEGYSVSREKKERFSLILESASTNQTSMYLCASSPGRPQHFGDGTRLSIL.

There are many counts of this clonotype. The chain uses TRBV6-1 and TRBJ1-1, with D possibly being TRBD1 (6 bases). Germline CDR1 reads MNHNS; CDR2 reads SASEGT. The CDR3 totals 12 residues. V was pared by 3 bases and J by 7 bases, with 9 bases between. The CDR3 sequence: CASSDRGYEAFF. As DNA, the CDR3 is TGTGCCAGCAGTGACAGGGGCTATGAAGCTTTCTTT.

This clonotype occurred many times. J is TRBJ1-5 and V is TRBV4-1; 7 nucleotides align to TRBD1. The V gene end was trimmed by 4 bases and the J gene end by 3 bases; junction bases not matched to a gene: 3. The CDR3 runs to 14 residues. The V gene's germline CDR1 is MGHRA and CDR2 YSYEKL. The CDR3 spells CASSLGQDNQPQHF. Written as DNA, the CDR3 is TGCGCCAGCAGCCTAGGACAGGACAATCAGCCCCAGCATTTT.

The genes are TRBV29-1 and TRBJ2-3; 9 bases are shared with TRBD1. Per germline, CDR1 SQVTM and CDR2 ANQGSEA. V lost 2 bases, J lost 3 bases, and 6 bases stayed unmatched. The CDR3 runs 15 residues. In nucleotides, the CDR3 is TGCAGCGTTGAACTACGGGACAGGGAAACAGATACGCAGTATTTT. Protein: CSVELRDRETDTQYF.

The J gene is TRBJ1-5, the V gene TRBV15; 11 positions agree with TRBD1. CDR3 length equals 15 residues. From germline, CDR1 is LNHNV and CDR2 YYDKDF (reference sequence). Germline trimming cut 9 bases from V and 6 bases from J; bases unmatched to any gene: 10. The CDR3 protein is CATEAGGQGVQPQHF. CDR3 sequence (DNA): TGTGCCACAGAAGCGGGGGGACAGGGGGTTCAGCCCCAGCATTTT.